Presented here are 22 T cell receptor beta chains from one specimen sequenced in a study of OX40 agonist ivuxolimab in advanced cancers. Libraries were prepared by immunoSEQ multiplex PCR; TCRdb keeps only in-frame clonotypes and omits some of them. The sample has approximately 67,000 clones, about 89% seen once. Sequencing was performed on CD4+ or CD8+ T cells sorted from blood, taken in a trial of the OX40 agonist ivuxolimab. These receptors all stem from an adult with an advanced solid tumor such as melanoma, head and neck, liver or kidney cancer.

The count of this clone is one. This sequence joins TRBV28 and TRBJ1-2, with TRBD1 identical over 11 bases. The CDR3 length is 13 residues. V was clipped by 6 bases and J by 6 bases; unmatched bases: 3. Germline loops: CDR1 MDHEN, CDR2 SYDVKM. The DNA of the CDR3 is TGTGCCAGCAGGGGACAGGGGGTAAATGGCTACACCTTC. Its translation is CASRGQGVNGYTF.

The chain joins TRBV18 to TRBJ2-2; no clear D. The germline CDR1 and CDR2 sequences are KGHSH and LQKENI. This CDR3 has 15 amino acids. Between the trimmed V and J ends, which lost 3 bases and 6 bases, there was a span of 14 bases. The CDR3 is CASSPQGSRAGELFF. CDR3 bases: TGTGCCAGCTCACCCCAAGGGTCTCGGGCCGGGGAGCTGTTTTTT.

The V gene is TRBV7-8, the J gene TRBJ1-5; 7 bases agree with TRBD1. The CDR3 runs 14 residues. The V and J ends lost 4 bases and 5 bases, in that order; junction bases with no gene match: 5. Germline CDR1 reads SGHVS; CDR2 reads FQNEAQ. The CDR3 DNA is TGTGCCAGCAGCTACTTGCAGGGGGATCAGCCCCAGCATTTT. Its protein product is CASSYLQGDQPQHF.

The chain carries TRBV10-3 and TRBJ2-1; 10 bases are shared with TRBD2. V trimming: 6 bases; J trimming: 4 bases; junction bases outside the gene matches: 6. This CDR3 comprises 15 residues. Germline CDR1 is ENHRY and CDR2 is SYGVKD. DNA for the CDR3: TGTGCCATCAGCCAAGGACTAGCGGAATACAATGAGCAGTTCTTC. It specifies CAISQGLAEYNEQFF.

V is TRBV20-1 and J is TRBJ1-1, with D maybe TRBD1 (5 bases). Trimming shortened V by 7 bases and J by 11 bases, and 14 bases separated the two germline ends. The germline gives CDR1 DFQATT, CDR2 SNEGSKA (reference sequence). This CDR3 is built from 10 residues. DNA of the CDR3: TGCAGTGGTGGGACTTTTATTGCTTTCTTT. Residues: CSGGTFIAFF.

V usage is TRBV5-1 and J usage is TRBJ1-2; 9 bases line up with TRBD1. The CDR3 covers 14 residues. Germline trimming cut 0 bases from V and 8 bases from J; bases unmatched to any gene: 5. Germline V gene data show CDR1 as SGHRS and CDR2 as YFSETQ. The CDR3 spells CASSLEYRGQGYTF. For the CDR3, the DNA is TGCGCCAGCAGCTTGGAATACAGGGGGCAAGGCTACACCTTC.

J is TRBJ1-1 and V is TRBV7-9; no definite D call. V was cut by 8 bases and J by 3 bases, with 7 bases left in between. Germline V gives CDR1 SEHNR, CDR2 FQNEAQ (reference sequence). This CDR3 region has 11 residues. The CDR3: CASVGDTEAFF. CDR3 in DNA: TGTGCCAGCGTCGGGGACACTGAAGCTTTCTTT.

The chain joins TRBV2 to TRBJ2-1, with no clear D. Deletions cut 6 bases from V and 7 bases from J, with 10 bases between. Germline loops: CDR1 SNHLY, CDR2 FYNNEI. This CDR3 comprises 12 residues. CDR3 nucleotide sequence: TGTGCCAGCAGACCACAGCTTAATGAGCAGTTCTTC. The encoded protein is CASRPQLNEQFF.

The chain joins TRBV29-1 to TRBJ2-5; no firm D call. The CDR3 totals 15 residues. Trimming removed 5 bases at V and 1 base at J, with 17 bases between. The germline gives CDR1 SQVTM, CDR2 ANQGSEA. This CDR3 reads CSVKPLRLLQETQYF. The CDR3 region has the DNA TGCAGCGTTAAACCCCTGCGACTCCTCCAAGAGACCCAGTACTTC.

A single count supports this clone. The genes are TRBV30 and TRBJ2-5; the D gene is possibly TRBD2 (6 bases). CDR1 is GTSNPN and CDR2 is SVGIG in the germline V gene (reference sequence). Trimming took off 4 bases at V and 7 bases at J, with 13 bases between the two ends. The CDR3 length is 12 residues. The CDR3 region has the DNA TGTGCCTGGACCTTTAGCGGCGCGACCCAGTACTTC. It is translated as CAWTFSGATQYF.

The chain is built from TRBV27 and TRBJ2-4; D not resolved. Trimming left V 0 bases short and J 8 bases short, with 14 bases between. There are 15 residues in the CDR3. Germline loops: CDR1 MNHEY, CDR2 SMNVEV (reference sequence). CDR3 in DNA: TGTGCCAGCAGTTTATCGACGGACCGCGCGGACATTCAGTACTTC. This encodes CASSLSTDRADIQYF.

CDR3 loop: CAWSVQGEKLFF. The DNA of the CDR3 is TGTGCCTGGAGTGTACAGGGTGAAAAACTGTTTTTT. The chain combines TRBV30 with TRBJ1-4; tentative D call: TRBD1 (6 bases). CDR1 and CDR2 (germline): GTSNPN, SVGIG (reference sequence). The CDR3 loop spans 12 amino acids. The germline V and J ends were trimmed by 0 bases and 7 bases, with 6 bases remaining between them. Full variable domain (remainder filled in from reference TRBV30 and TRBJ1-4): SQTIHQWPATLVQPVGSPLSLECTVEGTSNPNLYWYRQAAGRGLQLLFYSVGIGQISSEVPQNLSASRPQDRQFILSSKKLLLSDSGFYLCAWSVQGEKLFFGSGTQLSVL.

This clone was detected once. V is TRBV10-3 and J is TRBJ2-7; no firm D call. The V end was cut by 7 bases, the J end by 2 bases, with 18 bases between. The CDR3 is 15 residues long. CDR1 and CDR2 from the germline V gene are ENHRY and SYGVKD. The DNA for the CDR3 is TGTGCCATCACCACCCGCTCGGTTCCCCCCTACGAGCAGTACTTC. It translates to CAITTRSVPPYEQYF.

The genes are TRBV28 and TRBJ1-4, with D maybe TRBD1 (6 bases). Germline lookup yields CDR1 MDHEN and CDR2 SYDVKM. The CDR3 consists of 14 residues. The germline V and J ends were trimmed by 3 bases and 10 bases, with 15 bases remaining between them. The CDR3 is CASSLTGGAGKLFF. CDR3 nucleotide sequence: TGTGCCAGCAGTTTGACGGGGGGCGCGGGAAAACTGTTTTTT.

This chain connects TRBV4-1 to TRBJ1-4, with D perhaps matching TRBD1 (5 bases). Trimming shortened V by 5 bases and J by 5 bases, and 21 bases separated the two germline ends. There are 17 residues in the CDR3. Germline V CDR1 and CDR2: MGHRA, YSYEKL. CDR3: CASSSDPLTETNEKLFF. The CDR3 DNA follows: TGCGCCAGCAGCTCGGACCCCCTGACAGAAACAAATGAAAAACTGTTTTTT.

This sequence joins TRBV14 and TRBJ2-5; D unclear. With 2 bases removed from V and 7 bases from J, the gap between germline ends came to 5 bases. Germline V lookup: CDR1 SGHDN, CDR2 FVKESK. The CDR3 consists of 11 residues. Here the CDR3 reads CASSQIRTQYF. CDR3 sequence (DNA): TGTGCCAGCAGCCAAATACGGACCCAGTACTTC.

This chain uses TRBV10-3 with TRBJ2-1, with 7 nucleotides matching TRBD2. The germline V gene encodes CDR1 ENHRY and CDR2 SYGVKD. The CDR3 contains 14 residues. Losses at the gene ends were 3 bases for V and 9 bases for J; bases not matched to a gene: 8. CDR3: CAISEGVTSAEQFF. The CDR3 DNA follows: TGTGCCATCAGTGAAGGGGTCACTAGCGCTGAGCAGTTCTTC.

This clone was detected only a few times. The V gene is TRBV6-6, the J gene TRBJ1-6; D gene ambiguous. The CDR3 covers 14 residues. V was shortened by 2 bases and J by 5 bases, with 7 bases between the two germline ends. Germline loops: CDR1 MNHNY, CDR2 SVGAGI (reference sequence). In nucleotides, the CDR3 is TGTGCCAGCAGTTACCGCGGGGATAATTCACCCCTCCACTTT. Encoded protein: CASSYRGDNSPLHF.

The V gene is TRBV7-9, the J gene TRBJ1-1; TRBD1 might be the D (6 bases). The length of the CDR3 is 13 residues. The ends were cut back, 5 bases at V and 5 bases at J, with 12 bases in the middle. CDR1 SEHNR and CDR2 FQNEAQ come from the germline V gene (reference sequence). The CDR3 bases are TGTGCCAGCAGCGGCCGGGACACTACTGAAGCTTTCTTT. Its protein product is CASSGRDTTEAFF.

The rearrangement joins TRBV7-8 to TRBJ2-7; TRBD2 matches 11 bases. The CDR3 is made up of 15 amino acids. Germline CDR1 is SGHVS and CDR2 is FQNEAQ. Germline trimming cut 6 bases from V and 4 bases from J; bases unmatched to any gene: 8. Written as DNA, the CDR3 is TGTGCCAGCAGTCCACGTAGCGGGGGGGTATACGAGCAGTACTTC. Translated, it gives CASSPRSGGVYEQYF.

The rearrangement uses TRBV19 and TRBJ2-7, with D unclear. Per germline, CDR1 LNHDA and CDR2 SQIVND (reference sequence). Trimming took off 3 bases at V and 1 base at J, with 10 bases between the two ends. There are 14 residues in the CDR3. The DNA for the CDR3 is TGTGCCAGTAGTATCGCACGAGGATCCTACGAGCAGTACTTC. Its translation is CASSIARGSYEQYF. Supplemented by reference TRBV19 and TRBJ2-7, the full variable domain reads DGGITQSPKYLFRKEGQNVTLSCEQNLNHDAMYWYRQDPGQGLRLIYYSQIVNDFQKGDIAEGYSVSREKKESFPLTVTSAQKNPTAFYLCASSIARGSYEQYFGPGTRLTVT.

The rearrangement uses TRBV12-5 and TRBJ2-1; TRBD2 is a possible D gene (6 bases). Germline V gene lookup returns CDR1 LGHNT and CDR2 FRNRAP. This CDR3 has 14 amino acids. The V and J ends lost 1 base and 4 bases respectively, with 8 bases between them. This chain's CDR3 is CASGLARGYNEQFF. CDR3 DNA sequence: TGTGCTAGTGGTTTGGCTCGGGGGTACAATGAGCAGTTCTTC.